This T cell receptor (beta chain) was profiled in a study of T-cell reconstitution after alpha-beta-depleted transplantation in children. The length of the CDR3 is 12 residues. Germline V gives CDR1 MDHEN, CDR2 SYDVKM. V lost 3 bases and J 6 bases, leaving 9 bases between the germline ends. This clonotype was detected ten times or more. The antigen is not known. The study's findings and limits: T-cell counts and diversity were attributed mostly to newly produced T cells one year after transplant.

Preparation of the TCRbeta library was carried out with unique molecular identifiers. One entry per CDR3 protein, called by TCRdb with MiXCR from the PCR reads. The data hold 90,000 to 100,000 distinct CDR3 sequences, with less than 25% observed a single time. The rearrangement joins TRBV28 to TRBJ2-7; D is ambiguous. The sequence came from a boy aged 2 to 10 with acute lymphoblastic leukemia, due to receive a stem cell transplant. Sequencing was performed on PBMCs, taken before TCRalphabeta/CD19-depleted stem cell transplant. CDR3 protein: CASSLANGEQYF. In DNA form, the CDR3 reads TGTGCCAGCAGTTTGGCTAATGGCGAGCAGTACTTC.